The TCR beta chain described here comes from a study of STAT3 mutations in large granular lymphocyte leukemia. Overall study: Immunosuppressive therapy was given to more than half of T-LGLL patients.

Study results and limitations: Sampling intervals varied between patients and samples. Every T-cell large granular lymphocyte leukemia patient had at least one immunodominant TCR beta clonotype. A small but highly pathogenic clone may have been missed. In about 30% of the 18 patients, new TCR clonotypes emerged after therapy.

The CDR3 is 18 amino acids. Per the germline V gene, CDR1 is SGHRS and CDR2 is YFSETQ. V lost 0 bases and J lost 1, with 17 bases in between. Remarks on this clone: The antigen is unknown.

Repertoires were generated with immunoSEQ multiplex PCR, while TCRdb's copy carries only in-frame clones and drops some. Of 12,000 or so clones listed, about 76% are singletons. The rearrangement uses TRBV5-1 and TRBJ1-3; perhaps TRBD1 as D (5 bases). The TCR sequence derives from a man in his 60s with T-cell large granular lymphocyte leukemia. Some clones in this sample may be carry-over from other donors' samples. Sequenced: peripheral blood mononuclear cells. For the CDR3, the DNA is TGCGCCAGCAGCTTGGAGGCTGTCAGTCGACAGTCTGGAAACACCATATATTTT. Translated: CASSLEAVSRQSGNTIYF.